This TCR beta chain was obtained from a study of Graves' ophthalmopathy and Graves' hyperthyroidism. Per germline, CDR1 DFQATT and CDR2 SNEGSKA (reference sequence). V trimming: 0 bases; J trimming: 4 bases; junction bases outside the gene matches: 7. The length of the CDR3 is 16 residues. The study amplified TCR beta CDR3 regions using RNA transcripts. HTBI primers primed a first-round RT-PCR, and a second-round multiplex PCR followed. TCRdb re-analysed the multiplex PCR reads in MiXCR, keeping a single row per CDR3 protein. Seen here are 500,000 to 800,000 distinct CDR3 sequences, 35% to 45% observed once, and the top ten hold under 3.5%. Whole-study results and caveats: A majority of expanded thyroid clonotypes exceeding 0.001 frequency were likewise present in blood.

None of the included patients had other autoimmune diseases, uncontrolled infections, pregnancy or lactation, as these led to exclusion. Clinical symptoms, serum thyroxine, TRAb, thyroid ultrasound and orbital computed tomography formed the basis of diagnosis. In regard to this clonotype: Its target is unknown.

The V and J genes are TRBV20-1 and TRBJ2-3; 10 bases map to TRBD2. This TCR was recovered from an adult man with Graves' ophthalmopathy. The source material was peripheral blood. The CDR3 nucleotides read TGCAGTGCTAGAGATCCCCCTAGCGGGGGCGCAGATACGCAGTATTTT. As protein: CSARDPPSGGADTQYF.